What follows are 17 T cell receptor beta chains derived from one specimen sequenced in a study of blood T cell repertoires in COVID-19 (dated by TCRdb to the early 2020s). The library came from the immunoSEQ multiplex PCR assay. TCRdb carries this immuneACCESS record with in-frame sequences only. Its versions omit some clonotypes, under half of them owing to an unresolved V gene in the studies checked, with the rest unexplained. The sample table shows some 290,000 clones, and under 90% are seen once. The ten largest clones represent roughly 11% of the sample. The source material was peripheral blood. The receptor set was obtained from a woman in her 30s with COVID-19, enrolled during active disease.

The sample holds a few counts of this clone. V is TRBV27 and J is TRBJ2-2; 10 bases map to TRBD2. Germline CDR1 MNHEY, CDR2 SMNVEV (reference sequence). The ends lost 6 bases at V and 1 base at J; junction bases unmatched: 5. The CDR3 has 16 residues. The CDR3 nucleotides read TGTGCCAGCAGCTCACTAGCGGGGCTGAACACCGGGGAGCTGTTTTTT. Amino acid sequence: CASSSLAGLNTGELFF.

The J gene is TRBJ2-1, the V gene TRBV5-1; maybe TRBD2 (5 bases). The germline V gene encodes CDR1 SGHRS and CDR2 YFSETQ. The CDR3 length is 20 residues. V was trimmed by 1 base and J by 2 bases, leaving 25 bases between them. The CDR3 DNA reads TGCGCCAGCAGCTTGCCCGGGGTTACAACGGTGCGATCCCCCTACAATGAGCAGTTCTTC. Its translation is CASSLPGVTTVRSPYNEQFF. The whole variable domain, filled in from reference TRBV5-1 and TRBJ2-1, reads KAGVTQTPRYLIKTRGQQVTLSCSPISGHRSVSWYQQTPGQGLQFLFEYFSETQRNKGNFPGRFSGRQFSNSRSEMNVSTLELGDSALYLCASSLPGVTTVRSPYNEQFFGPGTRLTVL.

The chain recombines TRBV19 with TRBJ2-1, with TRBD2 matching 10 bases. After removal of 6 bases from V and 4 bases from J, the junction contained 6 bases not matched to a gene. Germline CDR1 and CDR2: LNHDA and SQIVND (reference sequence). The CDR3 sequence is 15 residues long. In nucleotides, the CDR3 is TGTGCCAGTAGCCGGACTAGCGGACCGTACAATGAGCAGTTCTTC. Encoded protein: CASSRTSGPYNEQFF.

The V gene is TRBV5-5, the J gene TRBJ1-4; tentatively, D is TRBD1 (6 bases). Germline V lookup: CDR1 SGHKS, CDR2 YYEKEE (reference sequence). The CDR3 loop spans 17 amino acids. The ends were cut back, 4 bases at V and 0 bases at J, with 16 bases in the middle. CDR3 coding DNA: TGTGCCAGCAGCCGGGCAGGGGCCAGCCCAACTAATGAAAAACTGTTTTTT. Protein sequence: CASSRAGASPTNEKLFF.

This clone was found once. The genes are TRBV6-1 and TRBJ1-5, with 9 bases matching TRBD1. V was pared by 3 bases and J by 7 bases, with 7 bases of the junction left unmatched. Per the germline V gene, CDR1 is MNHNS and CDR2 is SASEGT. The CDR3 runs to 15 residues. The CDR3: CASSEGQGMEQPQHF. Here the CDR3 DNA reads TGTGCCAGCAGTGAGGGACAGGGAATGGAGCAGCCCCAGCATTTT.

This clone was observed a handful of times. The CDR3 region has the DNA TGCGCCAGCAGCCGTGTACTTTCGGAAAAACTGTTTTTT. This encodes CASSRVLSEKLFF. The chain combines TRBV4-1 with TRBJ1-4, with D uncertain. Germline loops: CDR1 MGHRA, CDR2 YSYEKL. V lost 4 bases, J lost 8 bases, and 11 bases lay in between. The length of the CDR3 is 13 residues.

The chain couples TRBV7-6 to TRBJ1-3, with a weak D call TRBD1 (6 bases). The CDR3 runs 15 residues. Germline V CDR1 and CDR2: SGHVS, FNYEAQ. V was pared by 1 base and J by 3 bases, with 10 bases between. The CDR3 is CASSLEQGFGNTIYF. As DNA, the CDR3 is TGTGCCAGCAGCTTAGAACAGGGATTTGGAAACACCATATATTTT.

The J gene is TRBJ2-5, the V gene TRBV4-1; 8 bases agree with TRBD2. The CDR3 consists of 14 residues. V was pared by 4 bases and J by 5 bases, with 6 bases of the junction left unmatched. Germline-derived CDR1 and CDR2 are MGHRA and YSYEKL. In nucleotides, the CDR3 is TGCGCCAGCAGCCCACCGGGACTAGAGGAGACCCAGTACTTC. It translates to CASSPPGLEETQYF.

The V gene is TRBV3-1 (or the pseudogene TRBV3-2), the J gene TRBJ1-2; D might be TRBD1 (5 bases). There are 15 residues in the CDR3. V was pared by 4 bases and J by 2 bases, with 14 bases between. Germline V gene sequence: CDR1 LGHDT, CDR2 YNNKEL (reference sequence). The CDR3 here is CASSPHRNTNYGYTF. The CDR3 DNA reads TGTGCCAGCAGCCCACACAGGAATACCAACTATGGCTACACCTTC.

The V call is TRBV15, the J call TRBJ1-2; 11 bases map to TRBD1. The CDR3 is 17 residues long. With V trimmed by 0 bases and J by 8 bases, 11 bases remained unmatched. Germline V gene sequence: CDR1 LNHNV, CDR2 YYDKDF (reference sequence). The DNA of the CDR3 is TGTGCCACCAGCAGAGATCTAAGGACAGGGGGCCCTAGAGGCTACACCTTC. Translating it yields CATSRDLRTGGPRGYTF.

The chain combines TRBV18 with TRBJ1-2, with TRBD1 matching 11 bases. The CDR3 runs to 14 residues. Germline lookup yields CDR1 KGHSH and CDR2 LQKENI. Trimming removed 5 bases from V and 5 bases from J; junction bases left unmatched: 4. The CDR3: CASSSGQGEYGYTF. The CDR3 DNA follows: TGTGCCAGCTCATCGGGACAGGGGGAATATGGCTACACCTTC.

This clone was observed a few times. The chain joins TRBV28 to TRBJ2-3; no reliable D call. Looked up from germline, CDR1 is MDHEN and CDR2 is SYDVKM. Trimming cost V 4 bases and J 3 bases, with 8 bases left between them. The CDR3 extends over 13 amino acids. The chain's CDR3 is CASSSPVTDTQYF. The CDR3 region has the DNA TGTGCCAGCAGTTCGCCGGTAACAGATACGCAGTATTTT.

The V and J genes are TRBV28 and TRBJ1-3; maybe TRBD1 (5 bases). V lost 3 bases and J lost 0, with 9 bases in between. Germline V gene sequence: CDR1 MDHEN, CDR2 SYDVKM. The CDR3 totals 15 residues. The CDR3 region is CASSFGQTSGNTIYF. The CDR3 DNA is TGTGCCAGCAGTTTCGGACAAACCTCTGGAAACACCATATATTTT. Full variable domain (outside the CDR3, taken from reference TRBV28 and TRBJ1-3): DVKVTQSSRYLVKRTGEKVFLECVQDMDHENMFWYRQDPGLGLRLIYFSYDVKMKEKGDIPEGYSVSREKKERFSLILESASTNQTSMYLCASSFGQTSGNTIYFGEGSWLTVV.

J is TRBJ1-1 and V is TRBV28, with TRBD1 identical over 7 bases. The CDR3 sequence is 14 residues long. Germline CDR1 is MDHEN and CDR2 is SYDVKM. The V and J ends lost 5 bases and 2 bases, in that order; junction bases with no gene match: 5. The CDR3 reads CASSPYRGNTEAFF. CDR3 DNA sequence: TGTGCCAGCAGTCCGTACAGGGGAAACACTGAAGCTTTCTTT.

The V and J genes are TRBV9 and TRBJ2-5; TRBD1 aligns across 8 bases. V lost 5 bases to trimming and J lost 5 bases; unmatched junction nucleotides: 11. The CDR3 runs 15 residues. Germline V gene lookup returns CDR1 SGDLS and CDR2 YYNGEE. The CDR3 region is CASSRAGGPAETQYF. DNA of the CDR3: TGTGCCAGCAGTCGCGCAGGGGGCCCTGCCGAGACCCAGTACTTC.

The rearrangement uses TRBV28 and TRBJ1-5; perhaps TRBD1 as D (5 bases). Trimming left V 2 bases short and J 5 bases short, with 10 bases between. CDR1 is MDHEN and CDR2 is SYDVKM in the germline V gene. There are 14 residues in the CDR3. The CDR3 reads CASSLGRGYQPQHF. The CDR3 DNA sequence: TGTGCCAGCAGTTTAGGGCGGGGGTATCAGCCCCAGCATTTT. Variable domain in full (rest from reference TRBV28 and TRBJ1-5): DVKVTQSSRYLVKRTGEKVFLECVQDMDHENMFWYRQDPGLGLRLIYFSYDVKMKEKGDIPEGYSVSREKKERFSLILESASTNQTSMYLCASSLGRGYQPQHFGDGTRLSIL.

V usage is TRBV7-2 and J usage is TRBJ1-3; 8 nucleotides agree with TRBD1. Per germline, CDR1 SGHTA and CDR2 FQGNSA. The CDR3 has 18 residues. V shed 4 bases, J shed 4 bases, and the junction held 15 bases outside the gene matches. The DNA of the CDR3 is TGTGCCAGCAGCTCTGGATACAGACAGGGGCTCGGGGGAAACACCATATATTTT. It is translated as CASSSGYRQGLGGNTIYF. Full variable domain (outside the CDR3, taken from reference TRBV7-2 and TRBJ1-3): GAGVSQSPSNKVTEKGKDVELRCDPISGHTALYWYRQSLGQGLEFLIYFQGNSAPDKSGLPSDRFSAERTGGSVSTLTIQRTQQEDSAVYLCASSSGYRQGLGGNTIYFGEGSWLTVV.